This section outlines one TCR beta chain sequence together with its context. Generated by immunoSEQ multiplex PCR, the TCRdb table keeps only in-frame clones and is missing some. The sample includes roughly 2.6 million clones, over 85% seen only once; the top ten take more than 0.12%. The source of the sample is a study of shared clonotypes between healthy human individuals. As for the study in general: Those who served as donors were a couple of women and three men between the ages of 18 and 49.

Germline-derived CDR1 and CDR2 are KGHSH and LQKENI. This CDR3 contains 17 residues. The V gene lost 6 bases and the J gene lost 0 bases, with 20 bases spanning the gap. CD4+ cells were split into CD45RA+ naive and CD45RA-negative memory subsets. The sample comprised naive CD4+ T cells sorted from blood. Subset defined: CD45RA+ positively selected. V gene TRBV18 combines with J gene TRBJ1-2; D is perhaps TRBD1 (6 bases). The source of this sequence is a man aged 18 to 29 in good health. The CDR3 spells CASSPNQGPASNYGYTF. The CDR3 coding sequence is TGTGCCAGCTCCCCGAATCAGGGGCCAGCCTCTAACTATGGCTACACCTTC.